The entry below describes one T cell receptor (beta chain). The antigen it recognizes is unknown. No much larger clone exists at a distance of one base, and base qualities are not known. This specimen belongs to a study of cytomegalovirus exposure and HLA in healthy donors (TCRdb year 2017). Background on the whole study: A later analysis indicated that the 90 to 150 validation repertoires were generated on the platform also employed for the 670 or so repertoires of the first cohort. A separate validation cohort of about 110 different subjects was used in addition to the roughly 700-subject first cohort. The study aimed to test whether cataloging public T cell receptors could reveal signatures of past pathogen exposure. To predict cytomegalovirus infection status, the study brought together high-throughput TCR immunosequencing, statistical association of individual TCRs with disease status, and machine learning. Study-level results and caveats: It was suggested by the authors that the approach could potentially be generalized to other disease states and immunological phenotypes. In both the original and validation cohorts, the classifier was reported to diagnose cytomegalovirus status with high specificity and sensitivity. In vitro tests confirmed that a few of the cytomegalovirus-associated TCR beta chains recognize cytomegalovirus antigens. The study listed 164 TCR beta chains as associated with cytomegalovirus. The validation cohort had no HLA typing available for a later analysis, so co-occurrence within that cohort was assessed over all 120 repertoires. Subsequent analysis determined that TCRs grouped into clusters in the first cohort also showed a tendency toward co-occurrence across the 120 validation repertoires, and approximately 94% of cluster scores exceeded 0. Across donors, most TCR sequences were observed very rarely, whereas some public TCRs were present in many individuals.

The library was produced with the immunoSEQ multiplex PCR assay. Concerning the study's data processing: To diagnose cytomegalovirus status from the catalog of TCR beta chain sequences, a statistical classification framework was built. TCRdb stores this immuneACCESS table with in-frame sequences only. Part of the clones is absent; in the studies checked, under half of the shortfall reflects unresolved V genes, and no reason is known for the rest. For V, J and clone size, that table is used; D and trimming come from the DNA. The sample table lists under 200,000 clones, about nine tenths of them with a count of one. Around a tenth of the sample is in the top ten clones. Donors formed part of the validation cohort, which comprised 120 subjects and was distinct from the first cohort of 550 to 850 subjects. From its cysteine to its phenylalanine, the CDR3 spans 14 amino acids. Kept here is only the CDR3 DNA, which spans 42 bases and is read in frame from base 1. Trimming at the junction amounts to 5 bases on V and 7 bases on J, and the germline ends lie 15 bases apart. According to the germline V gene, CDR1 reads WSHSY and CDR2 reads SAAADI.

The receptor comes from a woman younger than 35 in good health and CMV-seropositive. The specimen was PBMCs. The chain is assembled from TRBV10-2 and TRBJ2-1; TRBD2 is a possible D gene, resting on 6 matching bases. The DNA is TGCGCCAGCAGTCCAAGCGGGTTACCGAATGAGCAGTTCTTC. Translated, this is CASSPSGLPNEQFF.